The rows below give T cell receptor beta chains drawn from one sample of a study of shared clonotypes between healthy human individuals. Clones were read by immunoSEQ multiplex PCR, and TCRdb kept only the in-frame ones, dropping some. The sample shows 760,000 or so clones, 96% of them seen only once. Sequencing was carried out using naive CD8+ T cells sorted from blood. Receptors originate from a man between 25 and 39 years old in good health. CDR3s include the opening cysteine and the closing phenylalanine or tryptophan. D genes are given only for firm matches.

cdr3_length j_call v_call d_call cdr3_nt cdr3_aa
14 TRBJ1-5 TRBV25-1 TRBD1 TGTGCCAGCAGCAGCGGACAGGGTGGTCAGCCCCAGCATTTT CASSSGQGGQPQHF
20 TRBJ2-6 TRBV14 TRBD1 TGTGCCAGCAGCCAAACCGAAGGACAGGGGGTTATCTCTGGGGCCAACGTCCTGACTTTC CASSQTEGQGVISGANVLTF
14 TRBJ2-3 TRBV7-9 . TGTGCCACTCATCGGGGCGGAAGCACAGATACGCAGTATTTT CATHRGGSTDTQYF
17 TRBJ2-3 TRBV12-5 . TGTGCTAGTGGGTTCCCCTGGAAGGGACGACCCACAGATACGCAGTATTTT CASGFPWKGRPTDTQYF
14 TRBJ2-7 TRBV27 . TGTGCCAGCAGTCCCAGTCTACAGCCCTACGAGCAGTACTTC CASSPSLQPYEQYF
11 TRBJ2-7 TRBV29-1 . TGCAGCGTTGTGGACAACTACGAGCAGTACTTC CSVVDNYEQYF
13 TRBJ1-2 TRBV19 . TGTGCCAGTAGGGCAGGGCCAGGGGATGGCTACACCTTC CASRAGPGDGYTF
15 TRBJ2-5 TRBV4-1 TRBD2 TGCGCCAGCAGCCCTCTAGCGGGAGTCGGAGAGACCCAGTACTTC CASSPLAGVGETQYF
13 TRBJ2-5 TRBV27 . TGTGCCACCTATGATGAGGGAAGAGAGACCCAGTACTTC CATYDEGRETQYF
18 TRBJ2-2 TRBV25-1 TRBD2 TGTGCCAGCAGTGAATGGAACGGGAGGGCCCTCGAAGCCGGGGAGCTGTTTTTT CASSEWNGRALEAGELFF
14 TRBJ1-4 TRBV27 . TGTGCCAGCAGCGCGGGACTGAACATTGAAAAACTGTTTTTT CASSAGLNIEKLFF
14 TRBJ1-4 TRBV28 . TGTGCCAGCAGGGGTAGAGGATTCAATGAAAAACTGTTTTTT CASRGRGFNEKLFF
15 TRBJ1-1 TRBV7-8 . TGTGCCAGCAGCTTAGACGGGGGCTTAAACACTGAAGCTTTCTTT CASSLDGGLNTEAFF
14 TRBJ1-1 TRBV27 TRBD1 TGTGCCAGCAGCGACAGGGGGTCGGACACTGAAGCTTTCTTT CASSDRGSDTEAFF
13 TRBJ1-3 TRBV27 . TGTGCCAGCAGTTTATCGACCGGAAACACCATATATTTT CASSLSTGNTIYF
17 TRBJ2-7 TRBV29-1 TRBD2 TGCAGCGTTCAAACTATAACGGGACTAGCGGAACCTTACGAGCAGTACTTC CSVQTITGLAEPYEQYF
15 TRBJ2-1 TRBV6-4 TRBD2 TGTGCCAGCAGTGACTCGGCTAGCGGATACAATGAGCAGTTCTTC CASSDSASGYNEQFF
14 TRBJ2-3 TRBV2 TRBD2 TGTGCCATTTCCGAGCGGGAGAGGTCAGATACGCAGTATTTT CAISERERSDTQYF
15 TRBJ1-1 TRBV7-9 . TGTGCCAGCAGCTTAGGGGAGGGGCTGAACACTGAAGCTTTCTTT CASSLGEGLNTEAFF
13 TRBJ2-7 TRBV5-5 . TGTGCCAGCAGCTTGTTCCAGACCTACGAGCAGTACTTC CASSLFQTYEQYF
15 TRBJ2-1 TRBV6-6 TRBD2 TGTGCCAGCAGCCTAATAGCGGGAGGCGCCAATGAGCAGTTCTTC CASSLIAGGANEQFF
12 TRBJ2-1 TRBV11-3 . TGTGCCAGCAGCTCCCCATTCAATGAGCAGTTCTTC CASSSPFNEQFF
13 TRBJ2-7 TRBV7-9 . TGTGCCAGCAGCTACGTCCCCTCCTACGAGCAGTACTTC CASSYVPSYEQYF
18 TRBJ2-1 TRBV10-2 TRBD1 TGCGCCAGCAGCCCTTTCCTCGGGTTGGCAAGCCAGGGGGTCGAGCAGTTCTTC CASSPFLGLASQGVEQFF
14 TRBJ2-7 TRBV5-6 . TGTGCCAGCAGCTTGGGACTCAACTCCTACGAGCAGTACTTC CASSLGLNSYEQYF
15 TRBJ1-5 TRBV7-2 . TGTGCCAGCAGCTTACTGTGGACCAGACTGGGGCCCCAGCATTTT CASSLLWTRLGPQHF
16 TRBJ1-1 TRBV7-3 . TGTGCCAGCAGCTTAAAAGGTGGAGGGGCAGGCACTGAAGCTTTCTTT CASSLKGGGAGTEAFF
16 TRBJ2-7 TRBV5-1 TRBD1 TGCGCCAGCAGCTTCGTGGTAGGGGACAGTGCCTACGAGCAGTACTTC CASSFVVGDSAYEQYF
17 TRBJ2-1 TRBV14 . TGTGCCAGCAGCCAAGAGAAGGAGGCGGGTTACCAGAATGAGCAGTTCTTC CASSQEKEAGYQNEQFF
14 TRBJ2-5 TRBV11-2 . TGTGCCAGCAGCTTAGATTCGGCCACCGAGACCCAGTACTTC CASSLDSATETQYF
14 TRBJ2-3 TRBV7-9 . TGTGCCAGCAGCTTAGGTTCGGGGGAGGATACGCAGTATTTT CASSLGSGEDTQYF